Each of the 32 T cell receptor beta chains below was sequenced from the same sample in a study of shared T cell receptors in the human thymus. Libraries were prepared by immunoSEQ multiplex PCR; TCRdb keeps only in-frame clonotypes and omits some of them. Of hundreds of thousands of clones in the sample, around 87% are singletons; the top ten hold 0.0094%. These data also formed part of another study, on human thymus T cells.

Input material: thymocytes. The receptors derive from a boy younger than two with a congenital heart defect.

The chain has TRBV15 and TRBJ2-2; TRBD1 matches at 11 bases. The CDR3 extends over 17 amino acids. V was clipped by 3 bases and J by 4 bases; unmatched bases: 7. CDR1 and CDR2 from the germline V gene are LNHNV and YYDKDF (reference sequence). CDR3 sequence: CATSRGQGEVGTGELFF. DNA of the CDR3: TGTGCCACCAGCAGGGGACAGGGGGAAGTCGGCACCGGGGAGCTGTTTTTT.

V usage is TRBV10-2 and J usage is TRBJ2-7, with D perhaps assigned TRBD1 or TRBD2 (7 bases each). The CDR3 is 16 amino acids. The germline V gene has CDR1 WSHSY and CDR2 SAAADI. Trimming removed 6 bases at V and 4 bases at J, with 22 bases between. The CDR3 loop reads CASREGALSGVYEQYF. CDR3 sequence (DNA): TGCGCCAGCAGGGAGGGGGCCTTGAGCGGGGTTTACGAGCAGTACTTC.

This clone was counted once. The J gene is TRBJ1-1, the V gene TRBV10-3, with D hard to call. The germline V gene encodes CDR1 ENHRY and CDR2 SYGVKD. V was cut by 11 bases and J by 4 bases, with 11 bases left in between. CDR3 size: 11 residues. The DNA for the CDR3 is TGTGCCGCGAGAGGGTCCACTGAAGCTTTCTTT. Its translation: CAARGSTEAFF.

The rearrangement links TRBV10-3 to TRBJ2-2, with D tentatively TRBD2 (6 bases). This CDR3 contains 15 residues. Trimming removed 2 bases at V and 0 bases at J, with 7 bases between. Germline CDR1 and CDR2: ENHRY and SYGVKD. For the CDR3, the DNA is TGTGCCATCAGTGAGGTAGCGGCGAACACCGGGGAGCTGTTTTTT. Encoded protein: CAISEVAANTGELFF.

This clone came up once. The V gene is TRBV4-1, the J gene TRBJ2-3; 13 bases align to TRBD2. The V gene end was trimmed by 6 bases and the J gene end by 3 bases; junction bases not matched to a gene: 6. Germline V gives CDR1 MGHRA, CDR2 YSYEKL. This CDR3 is built from 16 residues. This CDR3 is CASSLRTSGGTDTQYF. CDR3 nucleotide sequence: TGCGCCAGCAGTCTCCGGACTAGCGGGGGAACAGATACGCAGTATTTT.

This clone occurred a few times. The chain joins TRBV6-1 to TRBJ2-2; 9 bases fit TRBD1. Unmatched junction bases numbered 5, after V lost 2 bases and J lost 1 base. The CDR3 covers 17 residues. Germline V gene lookup returns CDR1 MNHNS and CDR2 SASEGT. CDR3 protein: CASSEPGDRENTGELFF. The CDR3 DNA is TGTGCCAGCAGTGAACCCGGGGACAGGGAGAACACCGGGGAGCTGTTTTTT.

The rearrangement joins TRBV2 to TRBJ1-1; 8 bases line up with TRBD1. This CDR3 spans 16 amino acids. V lost 5 bases, J lost 1 base, and 9 bases stayed unmatched. Germline CDR1 is SNHLY and CDR2 is FYNNEI. CDR3 in amino acids: CASSSRTQGANTEAFF. The CDR3 DNA reads TGTGCCAGCAGTTCGAGGACCCAGGGGGCGAACACTGAAGCTTTCTTT.

The genes are TRBV27 and TRBJ2-2; 8 bases fit TRBD2. J was trimmed by 5 bases and V by 3 bases; bases with no gene match: 5. This CDR3 has 15 amino acids. The germline V gene encodes CDR1 MNHEY and CDR2 SMNVEV (reference sequence). This chain's CDR3 is CASSFIERGTGELFF. The CDR3 DNA reads as TGTGCCAGCAGTTTTATCGAGCGGGGGACCGGGGAGCTGTTTTTT.

The chain uses TRBV4-3 and TRBJ2-1; weak D call: TRBD2 (5 bases). CDR1 and CDR2 from the germline V gene are LGHNA and YSLEER. V was trimmed by 4 bases and J by 4 bases, leaving 17 bases between them. CDR3 length: 16 amino acids. The CDR3 loop reads CASSRADASSYNEQFF. As DNA, the CDR3 is TGCGCCAGCAGCCGAGCGGACGCTAGCTCGTACAATGAGCAGTTCTTC.

For this clone: This sample includes further DNA sequences coding for the same CDR3. The chain has TRBV6-5 and TRBJ1-1; TRBD1 is a possible D gene (6 bases). The CDR3 consists of 13 residues. V shed 3 bases and J shed 3 bases, with 8 bases lying between them. Germline CDR1 and CDR2: MNHEY and SVGAGI. CDR3 coding DNA: TGTGCCAGCAGTTATGGACAGCACACTGAAGCTTTCTTT. It translates to CASSYGQHTEAFF.

This sequence joins TRBV11-2 and TRBJ1-1; 8 nucleotides agree with TRBD1. Germline trimming cut 5 bases from V and 8 bases from J; bases unmatched to any gene: 4. This CDR3 region has 12 residues. Per the germline V gene, CDR1 is SGHAT and CDR2 is FQNNGV. The CDR3: CASSTRTGEAFF. CDR3 DNA: TGTGCCAGCAGCACCCGGACAGGGGAAGCTTTCTTT.

The rearrangement links TRBV29-1 to TRBJ2-3; a possible D gene is TRBD1 (5 bases). Trimming took 3 bases from V and 1 from J, leaving 14 bases between them. The CDR3 spans 15 residues. The germline CDR1 and CDR2 sequences are SQVTM and ANQGSEA. The CDR3 loop is CSVDLRLGGTDTQYF. Here the CDR3 DNA reads TGCAGCGTTGATCTTCGCTTAGGGGGCACAGATACGCAGTATTTT.

The genes are TRBV27 and TRBJ2-7; TRBD1 agrees at 10 bases. The germline gives CDR1 MNHEY, CDR2 SMNVEV (reference sequence). V dropped 7 bases and J dropped 0; count of bases not matched to a gene: 12. The CDR3 is made up of 17 amino acids. In nucleotides, the CDR3 is TGTGCCAGCACCCCACTCCGGCGGACAGGGGGCTCCTACGAGCAGTACTTC. Translation gives CASTPLRRTGGSYEQYF.

The V call is TRBV5-4, the J call TRBJ1-1; D gene uncertain. The germline CDR1 and CDR2 sequences are SGHNT and YYREEE (reference sequence). This CDR3 is built from 16 residues. V was clipped by 0 bases and J by 0 bases, with 12 bases between them. The CDR3 DNA sequence: TGTGCCAGCAGCTTGGCGCGGAAAGCGGTGAACACTGAAGCTTTCTTT. This codes for CASSLARKAVNTEAFF.

The chain recombines TRBV11-2 with TRBJ1-6, with D possibly being TRBD1 (5 bases). The CDR3 extends over 18 amino acids. The V end lost 2 bases, the J end lost 0 bases, and 14 bases lay between the germline ends. CDR1 is SGHAT, CDR2 FQNNGV, per germline. The CDR3 coding sequence is TGTGCCAGCAGCTTAACTGCAGGGAAGAGCTCCTATAATTCACCCCTCCACTTT. It codes for CASSLTAGKSSYNSPLHF. Looking up the rest from reference TRBV11-2 and TRBJ1-6 gives the full variable domain: EAGVAQSPRYKIIEKRQSVAFWCNPISGHATLYWYQQILGQGPKLLIQFQNNGVVDDSQLPKDRFSAERLKGVDSTLKIQPAKLEDSAVYLCASSLTAGKSSYNSPLHFGNGTRLTVT.

This clone has a single count. The gene calls are TRBV28 and TRBJ2-2; 7 bases line up with TRBD2. V dropped 6 bases and J dropped 6; count of bases not matched to a gene: 10. CDR1 MDHEN and CDR2 SYDVKM come from the germline V gene. The CDR3 has 15 residues. The CDR3, as DNA: TGTGCCAGCAGCCGAACTAGCGAGCAAGCCGGGGAGCTGTTTTTT. This encodes CASSRTSEQAGELFF. The whole variable domain, filled in from reference TRBV28 and TRBJ2-2, reads DVKVTQSSRYLVKRTGEKVFLECVQDMDHENMFWYRQDPGLGLRLIYFSYDVKMKEKGDIPEGYSVSREKKERFSLILESASTNQTSMYLCASSRTSEQAGELFFGEGSRLTVL.

The gene calls are TRBV29-1 and TRBJ1-2; 7 bases align to TRBD1. Germline V gene lookup returns CDR1 SQVTM and CDR2 ANQGSEA. The CDR3 runs 13 residues. Germline trimming cut 7 bases from V and 4 bases from J; bases unmatched to any gene: 9. The CDR3 here is CSGRDREGYGYTF. The CDR3 region has the DNA TGCAGCGGACGGGACAGAGAGGGCTATGGCTACACCTTC.

The chain couples TRBV4-3 to TRBJ1-4; TRBD1 matches at 7 bases. Germline CDR1 reads LGHNA; CDR2 reads YSLEER. The V and J ends lost 4 bases and 5 bases, in that order; junction bases with no gene match: 10. The CDR3 length is 16 residues. CDR3 residues: CASSRTNRDSNEKLFF. In nucleotides, the CDR3 is TGCGCCAGCAGCCGGACCAACCGGGACAGCAATGAAAAACTGTTTTTT.

This chain connects TRBV5-1 to TRBJ1-6; TRBD1 agrees at 7 bases. Germline loops: CDR1 SGHRS, CDR2 YFSETQ. With V trimmed by 2 bases and J by 8 bases, 7 bases remained unmatched. The CDR3 covers 15 residues. The CDR3 DNA reads as TGCGCCAGCAGCTTAGGGGGCTCTGTGTATTCACCCCTCCACTTT. Translation gives CASSLGGSVYSPLHF.

V usage is TRBV4-3 and J usage is TRBJ2-3; D possibly corresponds to TRBD2 (5 bases). Germline assignment: CDR1 LGHNA and CDR2 YSLEER. Trimming cost V 0 bases and J 2 bases, with 12 bases left between them. CDR3 length equals 16 residues. The chain's CDR3 is CASSQDVTTYTDTQYF. The CDR3 DNA reads TGCGCCAGCAGCCAAGATGTGACTACCTACACAGATACGCAGTATTTT.

The chain joins TRBV6-1 to TRBJ2-1; possible D gene TRBD2, 6 bases. From germline, CDR1 is MNHNS and CDR2 SASEGT. CDR3 size: 15 residues. The V end lost 4 bases, the J end lost 4 bases, and 14 bases lay between the germline ends. CDR3 sequence reads: CASSVGRDSYNEQFF. CDR3 DNA: TGTGCCAGCAGTGTAGGCAGGGACTCATACAATGAGCAGTTCTTC.

The V call is TRBV10-3, the J call TRBJ1-2, with D tentatively TRBD1 (5 bases). CDR3 length: 13 residues. Trimming removed 7 bases at V and 4 bases at J, with 13 bases between. Per germline, CDR1 ENHRY and CDR2 SYGVKD. CDR3 sequence (DNA): TGTGCCATCACGGGGGACGGCGGCTATGGCTACACCTTC. It specifies CAITGDGGYGYTF.

The chain couples TRBV7-2 to TRBJ1-1; the match to TRBD1 covers 11 bases. This CDR3 is 16 amino acids long. Losses at the gene ends were 0 bases for V and 7 bases for J; bases not matched to a gene: 7. Germline CDR1 reads SGHTA; CDR2 reads FQGNSA. CDR3 in DNA: TGTGCCAGCAGCTTAGCCCCGGGACAGGGGGTAAGTGAAGCTTTCTTT. Encoded protein: CASSLAPGQGVSEAFF.

The V gene is TRBV7-2, the J gene TRBJ2-7, with 8 bases lining up with TRBD1. The CDR3 totals 16 residues. J lost 5 bases, V lost 1 base, and 10 bases had no gene match. Germline CDR1 reads SGHTA; CDR2 reads FQGNSA. CDR3 bases: TGTGCCAGCAGCTTAGTAAGACAGGGGAAACAGAACGAGCAGTACTTC. Protein product: CASSLVRQGKQNEQYF.

The V call is TRBV5-4, the J call TRBJ2-2; the D gene is possibly TRBD1 (6 bases). Germline V CDR1 and CDR2: SGHNT, YYREEE (reference sequence). Trimming stripped 1 base from V and 7 bases from J, with 20 bases between. The CDR3 is 17 amino acids. The CDR3 loop reads CASSLRGFPARIGELFF. Here the CDR3 DNA reads TGTGCCAGCAGCTTGAGGGGGTTCCCTGCGAGAATCGGGGAGCTGTTTTTT.

The J gene is TRBJ1-2, the V gene TRBV28; weak D call: TRBD1 (5 bases). Germline loops: CDR1 MDHEN, CDR2 SYDVKM. CDR3 length: 16 amino acids. Between the trimmed V and J ends, which lost 7 bases and 0 bases, there was a span of 18 bases. The DNA for the CDR3 is TGTGCCAGCACCCCATCGGGGGAGGCAGCTAACTATGGCTACACCTTC. It codes for CASTPSGEAANYGYTF.

Here the CDR3 DNA reads TGCGCCAGCAGCTTGGATCCTAGACAGGCCTACGAGCAGTACTTC. This sequence encodes CASSLDPRQAYEQYF. The chain combines TRBV5-1 with TRBJ2-7; D is possibly TRBD1 (6 bases). The CDR3 spans 15 residues. Trimming cost V 0 bases and J 2 bases, with 12 bases left between them. Germline assignment: CDR1 SGHRS and CDR2 YFSETQ.

The chain uses TRBV6-6 and TRBJ2-7; TRBD1 might be the D (6 bases). Per germline, CDR1 MNHNY and CDR2 SVGAGI (reference sequence). V lost 2 bases and J lost 0, with 14 bases in between. The CDR3 covers 16 residues. CDR3 in amino acids: CASSYRQGGLSYEQYF. The CDR3 DNA reads as TGTGCCAGCAGTTACCGGCAAGGGGGTCTCTCCTACGAGCAGTACTTC.

This rearrangement joins TRBV25-1 to TRBJ2-3, with 9 bases fitting TRBD2. Germline CDR1 and CDR2: MGHDK and SYGVNS. Germline trimming cut 6 bases from V and 6 bases from J; bases unmatched to any gene: 7. The CDR3 has 14 amino acids. CDR3 residues: CASRSGTSRDTQYF. In DNA, the CDR3 is TGTGCCAGCAGGAGCGGGACTAGCCGGGATACGCAGTATTTT.

Remarks on this clone: The same CDR3 also results from other DNA sequences found in this sample. CDR3 in amino acids: CSAGTSYEQYF. The DNA of the CDR3 is TGCAGTGCAGGGACTTCTTACGAGCAGTACTTC. The chain has TRBV20-1 and TRBJ2-7, with TRBD2 as a possible D gene (6 bases). The CDR3 has 11 residues. V gave up 6 bases and J gave up 4 bases, with 10 bases separating them. Germline V gives CDR1 DFQATT, CDR2 SNEGSKA (reference sequence).

V gene TRBV19 combines with J gene TRBJ2-7, with 8 bases lining up with TRBD1. The CDR3 contains 15 residues. Germline CDR1 reads LNHDA; CDR2 reads SQIVND (reference sequence). V shed 7 bases, J shed 0 bases, and the junction held 8 bases outside the gene matches. CDR3 sequence: CASNSGQDNSYEQYF. In nucleotides, the CDR3 is TGTGCCAGTAACTCGGGACAGGACAACTCCTACGAGCAGTACTTC.

This clone was picked up a small number of times. V and J are TRBV19 and TRBJ2-1; 11 bases match TRBD2. The CDR3 is made up of 19 amino acids. Germline-derived CDR1 and CDR2 are LNHDA and SQIVND (reference sequence). Trimming at V came to 3 bases and at J to 9 bases, leaving 19 bases not matched to a gene. This CDR3 reads CASSMVPQLAGESEGEQFF. The CDR3 DNA reads TGTGCCAGTAGTATGGTCCCCCAACTAGCGGGAGAATCAGAAGGTGAGCAGTTCTTC. Drawing the rest from reference TRBV19 and TRBJ2-1, the complete variable domain is DGGITQSPKYLFRKEGQNVTLSCEQNLNHDAMYWYRQDPGQGLRLIYYSQIVNDFQKGDIAEGYSVSREKKESFPLTVTSAQKNPTAFYLCASSMVPQLAGESEGEQFFGPGTRLTVL.